The sequence of this T cell receptor (beta chain) was determined in a study of CXCR3-negative and CXCR3-positive naive CD8 T cells. The TRB libraries of cDNA were built by UMI-labeled 5' RACE. TCRdb derives one entry per CDR3 protein from the 5' RACE reads, leaving out DNA. Its clone listing holds around 140,000 distinct CDR3 sequences. Germline CDR1 and CDR2: DFQATT and SNEGSKA (reference sequence). The length of the CDR3 is 15 residues. The TCR was taken from a human donor in good health. Some clones in this sample may be carry-over from other donors' samples. The specimen was naive CXCR3- CD8+ T cells from blood. Subset here: CD45RO-CCR7+CD27+CD95- naive CD8+ T cells lacking CXCR3 (TNR3-). The chain links TRBV20-1 to TRBJ2-5; TCRdb's D gene call, TRBD1, goes unchecked for lack of DNA. The CDR3 sequence: CSARGTGGPRETQYF.